Listed below are T cell receptor beta chains from one sample, sequenced in a study of cytomegalovirus exposure and HLA in healthy donors. Sequenced by immunoSEQ multiplex PCR; TCRdb stores in-frame clones only, minus some. Of 99,000 or so clones listed, 60% to 80% are singletons. Source material: PBMCs. These receptors originate from a man between 60 and 70 years old in good health and CMV-seropositive. Each CDR3 is given without its conserved first and last residue. D genes are given only for firm matches.

D gene: .
J gene: TRBJ2-5
V gene: TRBV7-2
CDR3 protein: ASSYQSGGQETQY

D gene: .
J gene: TRBJ2-2
V gene: TRBV10-3
CDR3 protein: AGSREPNTGELF

D gene: TRBD1
J gene: TRBJ1-4
V gene: TRBV5-1
CDR3 protein: ASSSGQGATNEKLF

D gene: TRBD2
J gene: TRBJ2-5
V gene: TRBV4-2
CDR3 protein: ASSQDLITSGQKTQY

D gene: TRBD1
J gene: TRBJ1-2
V gene: TRBV5-1
CDR3 protein: ASSPAGTESFGYT

D gene: .
J gene: TRBJ2-2
V gene: TRBV6-1
CDR3 protein: ASSERWQPPGELF

D gene: TRBD1
J gene: TRBJ2-2
V gene: TRBV7-9
CDR3 protein: ASSPQGASTGELF

D gene: .
J gene: TRBJ2-5
V gene: TRBV4-3
CDR3 protein: ASSQGAGDRETQY

D gene: TRBD2
J gene: TRBJ2-7
V gene: TRBV18
CDR3 protein: ASSLAGADEQY

D gene: .
J gene: TRBJ1-5
V gene: TRBV19
CDR3 protein: ASSTGHHRADSNQPQH

D gene: TRBD1
J gene: TRBJ2-7
V gene: TRBV7-9
CDR3 protein: ASSPGQGSEQY

D gene: TRBD1
J gene: TRBJ1-2
V gene: TRBV9
CDR3 protein: ASSADRARGGYGYT

D gene: TRBD1
J gene: TRBJ2-3
V gene: TRBV4-3
CDR3 protein: ASSQVRGQGEDTQY

D gene: .
J gene: TRBJ1-5
V gene: TRBV18
CDR3 protein: ASSPYRTDSNQPQH

D gene: TRBD1
J gene: TRBJ2-7
V gene: TRBV5-6
CDR3 protein: ASSFDRDRGPSYEQY

D gene: .
J gene: TRBJ1-1
V gene: TRBV12-2
CDR3 protein: ASRPGGVPADTEAF

D gene: .
J gene: TRBJ1-1
V gene: TRBV28
CDR3 protein: ASSQGATEAF

D gene: .
J gene: TRBJ1-5
V gene: TRBV6-6
CDR3 protein: ASSSRQINQPQH

D gene: TRBD2
J gene: TRBJ2-2
V gene: TRBV29-1
CDR3 protein: SVKSGGSNTGELF

D gene: .
J gene: TRBJ1-1
V gene: TRBV18
CDR3 protein: ASSPGANTEAF

D gene: TRBD1
J gene: TRBJ2-7
V gene: TRBV5-4
CDR3 protein: ASSPQVSGQATSEQY

D gene: TRBD1
J gene: TRBJ2-5
V gene: TRBV28
CDR3 protein: ASTATGWETQY

D gene: TRBD1
J gene: .
V gene: TRBV12-5
CDR3 protein: ASGLRRQGDPGSEQY

D gene: .
J gene: TRBJ1-6
V gene: TRBV10-2
CDR3 protein: ASSESGGLHSPLH

D gene: .
J gene: TRBJ2-2
V gene: TRBV19
CDR3 protein: ASSYPGGELF

D gene: .
J gene: TRBJ2-3
V gene: TRBV2
CDR3 protein: ASTRTGTDTQY

D gene: .
J gene: .
V gene: TRBV25-1
CDR3 protein: ASSLSYEQY

D gene: .
J gene: TRBJ2-5
V gene: TRBV7-2
CDR3 protein: ASSLWGPETQY

D gene: .
J gene: TRBJ1-2
V gene: TRBV4-2
CDR3 protein: ASSRGGVDGYT

D gene: .
J gene: TRBJ2-7
V gene: TRBV19
CDR3 protein: ASSITVEEQY

D gene: TRBD1
J gene: TRBJ2-5
V gene: TRBV5-1
CDR3 protein: ASSLQGAGETQY

D gene: .
J gene: TRBJ1-1
V gene: TRBV5-5
CDR3 protein: ASSLVSGLMQGTEAF

D gene: .
J gene: TRBJ1-6
V gene: TRBV4-1
CDR3 protein: ASSQAGLAGNNSPLH

D gene: .
J gene: .
V gene: TRBV6-5
CDR3 protein: ASSHRGRVYDEQY

D gene: TRBD1
J gene: TRBJ2-1
V gene: TRBV23-1
CDR3 protein: ASSRIQGAISYNEQF

D gene: .
J gene: TRBJ1-1
V gene: TRBV19
CDR3 protein: ASSIDRVLNTEAF

D gene: TRBD2
J gene: TRBJ2-7
V gene: TRBV15
CDR3 protein: ATGTGGPYEQY

D gene: TRBD1
J gene: TRBJ2-7
V gene: TRBV27
CDR3 protein: ASSGTVSYEQY

D gene: TRBD1
J gene: TRBJ1-6
V gene: TRBV2
CDR3 protein: ASRTGRSYNSPLH

D gene: .
J gene: TRBJ2-7
V gene: TRBV11-2
CDR3 protein: ASSLGGSPFYEQY

D gene: .
J gene: TRBJ1-1
V gene: TRBV25-1
CDR3 protein: ASSEPGGLGTEAF

D gene: .
J gene: TRBJ1-5
V gene: TRBV6-5
CDR3 protein: ASSYTTGSDQPQH

D gene: .
J gene: TRBJ1-2
V gene: TRBV6-6
CDR3 protein: ASSADRNYGYT

D gene: .
J gene: TRBJ1-1
V gene: TRBV18
CDR3 protein: ASSVGRDTEAF

D gene: .
J gene: TRBJ2-1
V gene: TRBV7-3
CDR3 protein: ASSLGVEGNEQF